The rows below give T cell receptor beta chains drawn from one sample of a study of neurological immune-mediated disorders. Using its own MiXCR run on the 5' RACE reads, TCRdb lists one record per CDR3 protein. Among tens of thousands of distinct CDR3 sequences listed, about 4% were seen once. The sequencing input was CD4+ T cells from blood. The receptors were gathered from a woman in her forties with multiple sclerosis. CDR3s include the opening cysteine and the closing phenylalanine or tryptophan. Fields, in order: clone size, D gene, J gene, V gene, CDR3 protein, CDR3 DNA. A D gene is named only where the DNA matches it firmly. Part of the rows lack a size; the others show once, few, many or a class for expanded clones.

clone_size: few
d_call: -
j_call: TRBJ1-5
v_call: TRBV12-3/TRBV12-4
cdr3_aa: CASSLAQAQPQHF
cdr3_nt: TGTGCCAGCAGTTTAGCGCAAGCTCAGCCCCAGCATTTT

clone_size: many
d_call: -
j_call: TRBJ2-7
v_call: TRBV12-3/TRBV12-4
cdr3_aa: CASSLRGSILLGQYF
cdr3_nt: TGTGCCAGCAGTTTGAGGGGGTCTATCTTGCTGGGGCAGTACTTC

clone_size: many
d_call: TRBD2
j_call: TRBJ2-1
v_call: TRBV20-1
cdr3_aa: CSAPGTSGGAGIYNEQFF
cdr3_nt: TGCAGTGCTCCCGGGACTAGCGGGGGGGCCGGGATCTACAATGAGCAGTTCTTC

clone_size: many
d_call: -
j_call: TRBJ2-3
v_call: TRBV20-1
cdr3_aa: CSASDHSASTDTQYF
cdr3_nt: TGCAGTGCTAGTGACCACAGTGCTAGCACAGATACGCAGTATTTT

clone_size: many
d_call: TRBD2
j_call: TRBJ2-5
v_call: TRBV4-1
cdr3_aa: CASSQGLAGVSQYF
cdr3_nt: TGCGCCAGCAGCCAAGGACTAGCGGGGGTCTCCCAGTACTTC

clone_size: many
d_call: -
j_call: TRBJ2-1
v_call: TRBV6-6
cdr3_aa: CASRPRRGSSSYNEQFF
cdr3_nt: TGTGCCAGCAGGCCCCGAAGGGGCTCGAGCTCCTACAATGAGCAGTTCTTC

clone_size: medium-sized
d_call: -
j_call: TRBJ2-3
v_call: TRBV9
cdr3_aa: CASSGAALTSTDTQYF
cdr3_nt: TGTGCCAGCAGCGGAGCAGCCCTGACTAGCACAGATACGCAGTATTTT

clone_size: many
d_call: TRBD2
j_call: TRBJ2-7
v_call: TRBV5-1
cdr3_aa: CASSSSPPSGGHSYEQYF
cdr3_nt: TGCGCCAGCAGCTCCTCCCCTCCTAGCGGGGGGCACTCCTACGAGCAGTACTTC

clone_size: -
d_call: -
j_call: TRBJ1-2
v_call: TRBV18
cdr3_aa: CASSRDALYGYTF
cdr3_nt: TGTGCCAGCTCACGGGACGCCCTCTATGGCTACACCTTC

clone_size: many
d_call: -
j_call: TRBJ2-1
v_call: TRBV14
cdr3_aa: CASSRRDTRHNEQFF
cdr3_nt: TGTGCCAGCAGCCGACGGGACACACGACACAATGAGCAGTTCTTC

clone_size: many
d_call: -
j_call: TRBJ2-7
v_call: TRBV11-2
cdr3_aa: CASSRTGTLEQYF
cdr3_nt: TGTGCCAGCAGCCGCACCGGGACGCTCGAGCAGTACTTC

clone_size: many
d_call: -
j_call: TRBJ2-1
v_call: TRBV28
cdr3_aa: CASSFSRKQFF
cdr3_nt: TGTGCCAGCAGTTTTAGTAGAAAGCAGTTCTTC

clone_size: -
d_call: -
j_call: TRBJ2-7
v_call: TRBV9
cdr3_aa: CASSFQVGDSYEQYF
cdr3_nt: TGTGCCAGCAGTTTTCAGGTTGGGGACTCCTACGAGCAGTACTTC

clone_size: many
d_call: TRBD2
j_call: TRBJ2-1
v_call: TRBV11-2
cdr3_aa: CASSPISGGSYNEQFF
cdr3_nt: TGTGCCAGCAGCCCCATAAGCGGGGGCTCCTACAATGAGCAGTTCTTC

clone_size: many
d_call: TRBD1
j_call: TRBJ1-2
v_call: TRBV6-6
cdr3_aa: CASKGGTGKKIYGYTF
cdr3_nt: TGTGCCAGCAAGGGGGGGACAGGCAAAAAAATCTATGGCTACACCTTC

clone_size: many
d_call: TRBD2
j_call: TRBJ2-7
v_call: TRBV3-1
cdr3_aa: CASSQEAVSGGRQYF
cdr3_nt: TGTGCCAGCAGCCAAGAGGCGGTTAGCGGGGGACGGCAGTACTTC

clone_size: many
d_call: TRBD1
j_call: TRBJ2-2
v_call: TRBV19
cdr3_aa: CASSTASYRGRGELFF
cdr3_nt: TGTGCCAGTAGTACGGCCTCTTACAGGGGGCGCGGGGAGCTGTTTTTT

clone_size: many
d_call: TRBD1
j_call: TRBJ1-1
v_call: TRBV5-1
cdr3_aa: CASSLWQGARTEAFF
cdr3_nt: TGCGCCAGCAGCTTGTGGCAGGGGGCGCGGACTGAAGCTTTCTTT

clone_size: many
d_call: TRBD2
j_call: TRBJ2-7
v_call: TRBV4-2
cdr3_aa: CASSQDLGGSSYEQYF
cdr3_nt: TGTGCCAGCAGCCAAGATTTGGGCGGGAGCTCCTACGAGCAGTACTTC

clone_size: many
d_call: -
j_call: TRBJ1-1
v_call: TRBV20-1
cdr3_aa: CSARMDRGGAFF
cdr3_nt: TGCAGTGCTAGGATGGACCGAGGGGGAGCTTTCTTT

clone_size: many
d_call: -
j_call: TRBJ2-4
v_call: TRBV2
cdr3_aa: CASSEAGRLGYIQYF
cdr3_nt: TGTGCCAGCAGTGAAGCGGGCAGGTTGGGTTACATTCAGTACTTC

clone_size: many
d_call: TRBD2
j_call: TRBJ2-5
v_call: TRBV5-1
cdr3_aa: CASSLTSGQQETQYF
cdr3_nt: TGCGCCAGCAGCTTAACTAGCGGGCAACAAGAGACCCAGTACTTC

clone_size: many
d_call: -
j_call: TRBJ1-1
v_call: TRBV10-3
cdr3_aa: CAISAGGGRTEAFF
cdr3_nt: TGTGCCATCAGTGCGGGGGGGGGGAGAACTGAAGCTTTCTTT

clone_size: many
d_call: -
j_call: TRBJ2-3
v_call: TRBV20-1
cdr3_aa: CSATPEIDTQYF
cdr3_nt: TGCAGTGCCACCCCCGAAATAGATACGCAGTATTTT